These 26 T cell receptor beta chains share one sample of origin, sequenced in a study of identical twins. TCRdb processed the 5' RACE reads anew with MiXCR; each CDR3 protein has one entry. The sample has about 340,000 distinct CDR3 sequences, approximately 9.1% seen once. The sequenced sample was naive T cells sorted from blood. The source of these receptors is a woman aged 45-60 years in good health.

J is TRBJ2-5 and V is TRBV5-1, with 9 positions matching TRBD1. The germline CDR1 and CDR2 sequences are SGHRS and YFSETQ. The CDR3 loop spans 17 amino acids. With V trimmed by 7 bases and J by 7 bases, 20 bases remained unmatched. This CDR3 reads CASSGQGLALAKATQYF. CDR3 in DNA: TGCGCCAGCTCCGGACAGGGGTTAGCCTTAGCGAAGGCGACCCAGTACTTC.

This chain joins TRBV5-1 and TRBJ2-7; possibly TRBD1 or TRBD2 for D (5 bases each). Germline assignment: CDR1 SGHRS and CDR2 YFSETQ. The ends were cut back, 4 bases at V and 3 bases at J, with 23 bases in the middle. This CDR3 is built from 17 residues. The CDR3 protein is CASSRQGIARTLYEQYF. DNA for the CDR3: TGCGCCAGCAGCAGGCAAGGGATAGCGAGGACACTCTACGAGCAGTACTTC.

This clonotype was detected a few times. The genes are TRBV5-1 and TRBJ2-1; D is possibly TRBD1 (6 bases). This CDR3 spans 16 amino acids. V lost 1 base and J 0 bases, leaving 11 bases between the germline ends. Germline loops: CDR1 SGHRS, CDR2 YFSETQ. The CDR3 DNA is TGCGCCAGCAGCTTGTATTCAGGGGACTCCTACAATGAGCAGTTCTTC. Amino acid sequence: CASSLYSGDSYNEQFF.

This clonotype was seen ten or more times. Sequence at one end of the junction differs from germline and may be a read error. This chain uses TRBV14 with TRBJ2-2; D gene ambiguous. The CDR3 runs to 13 residues. CDR1 is SGHDN, CDR2 FVKESK, per germline. The CDR3 reads CASNQINTGELFF. The DNA of the CDR3 is TGTGCCAGCAACCAAATCAACACCGGGGAGCTGTTTTTT. The full variable domain, rest sourced from reference TRBV14 and TRBJ2-2, is EAGVTQFPSHSVIEKGQTVTLRCDPISGHDNLYWYRRVMGKEIKFLLHFVKESKQDESGMPNNRFLAERTGGTYSTLKVQPAELEDSGVYFCASNQINTGELFFGEGSRLTVL.

The genes are TRBV5-4 and TRBJ2-7, with a weak D call TRBD2 (5 bases). Deletions cut 3 bases from V and 2 bases from J, with 9 bases between. CDR3 length equals 13 residues. The V gene's germline CDR1 is SGHNT and CDR2 YYREEE (reference sequence). This CDR3 is CASSSDGAYEQYV. In nucleotides, the CDR3 is TGTGCCAGCAGCTCAGACGGGGCCTACGAGCAGTACGTC.

V is TRBV7-9 and J is TRBJ2-7; D ambiguous. The V end lost 2 bases, the J end lost 5 bases, and 4 bases lay between the germline ends. In germline, CDR1 is SEHNR, CDR2 FQNEAQ (reference sequence). The CDR3 is 11 residues long. CDR3 bases: TGTGCCAGCAGCTTAACTCACGAGCAGTACGTC. This encodes CASSLTHEQYV.

This clonotype showed up just a few times. The chain couples TRBV7-2 to TRBJ2-2; weak D call: TRBD2 (5 bases). Germline CDR1 and CDR2: SGHTA and FQGNSA. The CDR3 loop spans 16 amino acids. The V end was cut by 0 bases, the J end by 7 bases, with 15 bases between. The CDR3 sequence is CASSLASREIGGELFF. The CDR3 region has the DNA TGTGCCAGCAGCTTAGCTTCTCGGGAAATCGGCGGGGAGCTGTTTTTT.

The chain recombines TRBV11-2 with TRBJ1-6; TRBD1 matches at 7 bases. The CDR3 is 14 residues long. Germline-derived CDR1 and CDR2 are SGHAT and FQNNGV. V trimming: 5 bases; J trimming: 7 bases; junction bases outside the gene matches: 5. The CDR3 sequence: CASSAQTGNSPLHF. For the CDR3, the DNA is TGTGCCAGCAGCGCACAGACAGGGAATTCACCCCTCCACTTT.

This clonotype has just a few counts. The V and J genes are TRBV20-1 and TRBJ2-5, with D possibly matching TRBD2 (5 bases). This CDR3 comprises 13 residues. Trimming took 5 bases from V and 3 from J, leaving 13 bases between them. Germline lookup yields CDR1 DFQATT and CDR2 SNEGSKA (reference sequence). CDR3 region: CSASGGREETQYF. In DNA form, the CDR3 reads TGCAGTGCTTCTGGAGGACGCGAAGAGACCCAGTACTTC.

This sequence joins TRBV5-1 and TRBJ2-1; no clear D gene. Germline V gives CDR1 SGHRS, CDR2 YFSETQ. The length of the CDR3 is 14 residues. V lost 2 bases, J lost 0 bases, and 6 bases lay in between. The CDR3 sequence is CASSFSASYNEQFF. The CDR3 bases are TGCGCCAGCAGCTTTTCTGCCTCCTACAATGAGCAGTTCTTC.

The chain carries TRBV6-2 or TRBV6-3 and TRBJ2-7, with D perhaps matching TRBD1 (5 bases). This CDR3 has 16 residues. V was pared by 0 bases and J by 2 bases, with 14 bases between. CDR1 and CDR2 from the germline V gene are MNHEY and SVGEGT. The DNA of the CDR3 is TGTGCCAGCAGTTACTCTTTGACAGAAGTCACCTACGAGCAGTACTTC. It specifies CASSYSLTEVTYEQYF.

The V gene is TRBV7-6, the J gene TRBJ2-3; possibly TRBD1 for D (6 bases). Trimming stripped 5 bases from V and 0 bases from J, with 15 bases between. Germline V gene data show CDR1 as SGHVS and CDR2 as FNYEAQ. This CDR3 contains 16 residues. This CDR3 is CASSPTGTPSTDTQYF. In DNA form, the CDR3 reads TGTGCCAGCAGCCCCACCGGGACACCTAGCACAGATACGCAGTATTTT.

This rearrangement joins TRBV19 to TRBJ2-5; TRBD2 matches at 12 bases. The CDR3 contains 16 residues. CDR1 and CDR2 (germline): LNHDA, SQIVND (reference sequence). The V segment lost 4 bases and the J segment 4 bases; nucleotides outside the gene matches: 7. The CDR3 DNA is TGTGCCAGTAGTACTTCTCTAGCGGGAGGGCGAGAGACCCAGTACTTC. Translated: CASSTSLAGGRETQYF.

This clonotype was detected a few times. The chain carries TRBV7-9 and TRBJ2-6; D unresolved. Looked up from germline, CDR1 is SEHNR and CDR2 is FQNEAQ (reference sequence). V was clipped by 5 bases and J by 2 bases, with 13 bases between them. The CDR3 is 16 amino acids. The CDR3 loop reads CASSLGVGPGANVLTF. CDR3 sequence (DNA): TGTGCCAGCAGCCTAGGCGTGGGCCCTGGGGCCAACGTCCTGACTTTC. Looking up the rest from reference TRBV7-9 and TRBJ2-6 gives the full variable domain: DTGVSQNPRHKITKRGQNVTFRCDPISEHNRLYWYRQTLGQGPEFLTYFQNEAQLEKSRLLSDRFSAERPKGSFSTLEIQRTEQGDSAMYLCASSLGVGPGANVLTFGAGSRLTVL.

This clonotype was observed a handful of times. The rearrangement joins TRBV6-5 to TRBJ1-1; D possibly corresponds to TRBD1 (5 bases). The CDR3 loop spans 17 amino acids. Germline values: CDR1 MNHEY, CDR2 SVGAGI. Deletions cut 6 bases from V and 8 bases from J, with 28 bases between. The CDR3 DNA is TGTGCCAGCAGCTCAGGGACCGATACCTTTATGAACCCAGAAGCTTTCTTT. The encoded protein is CASSSGTDTFMNPEAFF.

This clonotype occurred a few times. The chain is built from TRBV7-9 and TRBJ1-3; perhaps TRBD1 as D (5 bases). CDR3 length: 16 amino acids. The germline CDR1 and CDR2 sequences are SEHNR and FQNEAQ (reference sequence). V lost 0 bases, J lost 3 bases, and 12 bases lay in between. CDR3 amino acids: CASSLASTALGNTIYF. CDR3 coding DNA: TGTGCCAGCAGCTTAGCCTCGACAGCTCTTGGAAACACCATATATTTT.

This chain uses TRBV29-1 with TRBJ1-1; no clear D gene. CDR1 is SQVTM and CDR2 is ANQGSEA in the germline V gene. This CDR3 spans 12 amino acids. Trimming left V 6 bases short and J 3 bases short, with 11 bases between. In DNA form, the CDR3 reads TGCAGCGTGAGATGGCTGGACACTGAAGCTTTCTTT. Translated, it gives CSVRWLDTEAFF.

This clonotype was found a few times. This chain joins TRBV5-1 and TRBJ1-1, with 9 nucleotides matching TRBD1. The CDR3 length is 17 residues. Germline loops: CDR1 SGHRS, CDR2 YFSETQ. V lost 0 bases and J lost 3; bases outside the gene matches: 9. CDR3 bases: TGCGCCAGCAGCTTGGGCGGCGGATGGGACAGGGACACTGAAGCTTTCTTT. It encodes CASSLGGGWDRDTEAFF. Based on the CDR3 plus reference TRBV5-1 and TRBJ1-1, the full variable domain is KAGVTQTPRYLIKTRGQQVTLSCSPISGHRSVSWYQQTPGQGLQFLFEYFSETQRNKGNFPGRFSGRQFSNSRSEMNVSTLELGDSALYLCASSLGGGWDRDTEAFFGQGTRLTVV.

The V and J genes are TRBV12-3 or TRBV12-4 and TRBJ1-1; no clear D. CDR3 size: 13 residues. V was pared by 8 bases and J by 4 bases, with 14 bases between. The CDR3 sequence is CASGLSVGTEAFF. The CDR3 DNA is TGTGCCAGCGGGCTTTCGGTTGGCACTGAAGCTTTCTTT.

The rearrangement uses TRBV10-3 and TRBJ1-5; a weak D match, TRBD1 (5 bases). Looked up from germline, CDR1 is ENHRY and CDR2 is SYGVKD. Trimming pared 3 bases from V and 3 bases from J, leaving 12 bases between. This CDR3 has 15 residues. The CDR3 nucleotides read TGTGCCATCAGTGAATCGACAGTGCTCAATCAGCCCCAGCATTTT. It is translated as CAISESTVLNQPQHF.

The chain couples TRBV2 to TRBJ2-5; 7 positions agree with TRBD2. The CDR3 consists of 14 residues. Per the germline V gene, CDR1 is SNHLY and CDR2 is FYNNEI. V was pared by 1 base and J by 5 bases, with 4 bases of the junction left unmatched. The CDR3 nucleotides read TGTGCCAGCAGTGAAGACCGGGGAGGGGAGACCCAGTACTTC. Translated: CASSEDRGGETQYF. The variable domain in full, with the rest retrieved from reference TRBV2 and TRBJ2-5, is EPEVTQTPSHQVTQMGQEVILRCVPISNHLYFYWYRQILGQKVEFLVSFYNNEISEKSEIFDDQFSVERPDGSNFTLKIRSTKLEDSAMYFCASSEDRGGETQYFGPGTRLLVL.

This clonotype was counted a few times. The V call is TRBV20-1, the J call TRBJ2-1, with no clear D. Germline V gene lookup returns CDR1 DFQATT and CDR2 SNEGSKA (reference sequence). This CDR3 comprises 13 residues. V lost 3 bases and J 0 bases, leaving 6 bases between the germline ends. CDR3 residues: CSASPGSYNEQFF. DNA for the CDR3: TGCAGTGCTAGTCCCGGCTCCTACAATGAGCAGTTCTTC.

Written as DNA, the CDR3 is TGTGCCAGCAGCTCCACCGGGCGGGCCGGGGAGCAGTACTTC. Protein product: CASSSTGRAGEQYF. The chain couples TRBV7-8 to TRBJ2-7; TRBD2 is a possible D gene (5 bases). Germline lookup yields CDR1 SGHVS and CDR2 FQNEAQ. Deletions cut 4 bases from V and 7 bases from J, with 17 bases between. The CDR3 sequence is 14 residues long.

This chain uses TRBV11-2 with TRBJ2-1, with TRBD2 matching 11 bases. CDR1 and CDR2 from the germline V gene are SGHAT and FQNNGV. The CDR3 contains 16 residues. V shed 5 bases and J 9 bases; nucleotides not matched to a gene: 12. CDR3 nucleotides: TGTGCCAGCAGCCCTGGGACTAGCGGTCGGGGGGGTGAGCAGTTCTTC. Its protein is CASSPGTSGRGGEQFF.

This clonotype was seen many times. This chain connects TRBV5-5 to TRBJ1-1; TRBD1 matches 8 bases. The J segment lost 1 base and the V segment lost 4 bases, leaving 9 bases of the junction unmatched. The CDR3 runs 16 residues. From germline, CDR1 is SGHKS and CDR2 YYEKEE (reference sequence). The CDR3 DNA is TGTGCCAGCAGCAGTGGGACAGGACCTAAGAACACTGAAGCTTTCTTT. Protein product: CASSSGTGPKNTEAFF.

This clonotype showed up just a few times. The V call is TRBV4-1, the J call TRBJ1-1; D is uncertain. Germline lookup yields CDR1 MGHRA and CDR2 YSYEKL. V lost 4 bases and J lost 1, with 13 bases in between. This CDR3 region has 15 residues. The DNA for the CDR3 is TGCGCCAGCAGCCGTCAGAGGGCGGGGAACACTGAAGCTTTCTTT. This gives the protein CASSRQRAGNTEAFF.